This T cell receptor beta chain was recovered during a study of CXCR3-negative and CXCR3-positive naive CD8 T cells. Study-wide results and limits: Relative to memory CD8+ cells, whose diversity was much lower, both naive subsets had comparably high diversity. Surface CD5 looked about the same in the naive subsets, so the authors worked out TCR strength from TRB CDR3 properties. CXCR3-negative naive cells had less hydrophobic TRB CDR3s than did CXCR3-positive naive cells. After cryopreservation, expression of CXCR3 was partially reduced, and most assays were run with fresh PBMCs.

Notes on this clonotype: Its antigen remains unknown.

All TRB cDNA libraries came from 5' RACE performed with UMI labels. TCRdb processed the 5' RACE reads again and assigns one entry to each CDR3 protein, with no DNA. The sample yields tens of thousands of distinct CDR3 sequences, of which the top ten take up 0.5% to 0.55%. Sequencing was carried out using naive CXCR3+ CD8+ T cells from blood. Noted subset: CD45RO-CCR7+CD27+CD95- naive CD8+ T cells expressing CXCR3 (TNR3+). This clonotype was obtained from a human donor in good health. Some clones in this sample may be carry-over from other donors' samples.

The CDR3 protein is CASSPHLGAEETQYF. The chain is built from TRBV7-6 and TRBJ2-5. CDR3 size: 15 residues. CDR1 and CDR2 from the germline V gene are SGHVS and FNYEAQ. The full variable domain, rest sourced from reference TRBV7-6 and TRBJ2-5, is GAGVSQSPRYKVTKRGQDVALRCDPISGHVSLYWYRQALGQGPEFLTYFNYEAQQDKSGLPNDRFSAERPEGSISTLTIQRTEQRDSAMYRCASSPHLGAEETQYFGPGTRLLVL.